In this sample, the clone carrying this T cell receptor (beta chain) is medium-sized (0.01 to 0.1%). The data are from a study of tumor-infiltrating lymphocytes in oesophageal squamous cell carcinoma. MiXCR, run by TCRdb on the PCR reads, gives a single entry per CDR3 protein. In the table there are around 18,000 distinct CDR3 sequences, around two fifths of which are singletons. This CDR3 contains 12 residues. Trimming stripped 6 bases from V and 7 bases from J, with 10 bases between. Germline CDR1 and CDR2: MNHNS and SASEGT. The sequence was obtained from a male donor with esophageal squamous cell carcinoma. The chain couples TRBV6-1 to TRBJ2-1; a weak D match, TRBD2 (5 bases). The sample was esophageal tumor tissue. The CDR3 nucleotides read TGTGCCAGCAGACTAGACACTAATGAGCAGTTCTTC. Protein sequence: CASRLDTNEQFF.